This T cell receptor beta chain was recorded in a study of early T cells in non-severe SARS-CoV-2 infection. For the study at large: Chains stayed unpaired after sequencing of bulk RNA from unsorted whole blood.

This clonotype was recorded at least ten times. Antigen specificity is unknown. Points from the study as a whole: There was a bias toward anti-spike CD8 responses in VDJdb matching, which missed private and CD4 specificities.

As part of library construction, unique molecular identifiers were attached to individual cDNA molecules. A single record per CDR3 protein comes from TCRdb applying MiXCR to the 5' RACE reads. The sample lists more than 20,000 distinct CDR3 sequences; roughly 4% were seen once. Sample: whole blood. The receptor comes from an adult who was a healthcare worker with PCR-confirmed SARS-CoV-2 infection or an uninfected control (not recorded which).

Here the CDR3 DNA reads TGCGCCAGCAGCCAGGGGACAGGGGTCGGCAATCAGCCCCAGCATTTT. Its translation: CASSQGTGVGNQPQHF. The genes are TRBV4-1 and TRBJ1-5, with TRBD1 matching over 10 bases. The CDR3 loop spans 16 amino acids. Germline V gene data show CDR1 as MGHRA and CDR2 as YSYEKL. Trimming removed 3 bases from V and 2 bases from J; junction bases left unmatched: 4.